This T cell receptor beta chain was documented in a study of beta chain features in type 1 diabetes. Sequenced material consisted of expressed TCRB transcripts (all of the isolated RNA was reverse transcribed). Several million reads on average were seen across naive, central memory and regulatory T cell samples. The method was immunoSEQ multiplex PCR; TCRdb's version includes in-frame clones alone and lacks a portion of them. This sample has some 410,000 clones, with roughly 11% found just once. J was trimmed by 4 bases and V by 6 bases; bases with no gene match: 5. The CDR3 sequence is 13 residues long. CDR1 is SGHTA and CDR2 is FQGNSA in the germline V gene.

This receptor was identified in a woman under 30 in good health. Material for sequencing was naive CD4+ T cells from blood. V usage is TRBV7-2 and J usage is TRBJ1-2, with TRBD1 matching 7 bases. Written as DNA, the CDR3 is TGTGCCAGCAGTGACAGGGTAACCTATGGCTACACCTTC. Protein product: CASSDRVTYGYTF.